The entry that follows covers one TCR beta chain sequence. This specimen belongs to a study of cytomegalovirus exposure and HLA in healthy donors. Trimming took 3 bases from V and 0 from J, leaving 16 bases between them. This CDR3 is built from 17 residues. Germline loops: CDR1 LNHDA, CDR2 SQIVND (reference sequence). Researchers ran the PCR with 60 Vbeta and 13 Jbeta primers. Only in-frame clones appear in the TCRdb table, and some are missing; sequencing was by immunoSEQ multiplex PCR. The profile shows 100,000 to 150,000 clones, around 68% of them singletons. The receptor was isolated from a man aged 40-49 years in good health and CMV-seropositive. Specimen: PBMCs. The chain has TRBV19 and TRBJ2-3; D is perhaps TRBD1 (6 bases). CDR3 sequence: CASSIPPAGASTDTQYF. Here the CDR3 DNA reads TGTGCCAGTAGTATCCCCCCGGCAGGGGCAAGCACAGATACGCAGTATTTT.